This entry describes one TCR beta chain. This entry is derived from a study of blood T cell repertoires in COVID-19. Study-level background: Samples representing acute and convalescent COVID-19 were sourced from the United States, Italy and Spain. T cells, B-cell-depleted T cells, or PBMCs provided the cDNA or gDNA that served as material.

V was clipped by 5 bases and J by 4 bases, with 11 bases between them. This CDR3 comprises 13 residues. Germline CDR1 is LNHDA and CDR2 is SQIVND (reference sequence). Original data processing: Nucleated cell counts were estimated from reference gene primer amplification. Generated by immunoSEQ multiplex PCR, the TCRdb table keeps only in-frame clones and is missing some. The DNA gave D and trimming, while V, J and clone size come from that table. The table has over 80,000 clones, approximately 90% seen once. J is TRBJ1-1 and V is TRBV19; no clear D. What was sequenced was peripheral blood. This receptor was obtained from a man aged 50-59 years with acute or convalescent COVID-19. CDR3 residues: CASSDLGSTEAFF. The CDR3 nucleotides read TGTGCCAGTAGTGACCTGGGGAGCACTGAAGCTTTCTTT.